Following are 15 T cell receptor beta chains from one sample sequenced in a study of blood T cell repertoires in COVID-19. The table came from immunoSEQ multiplex PCR; TCRdb's copy has only in-frame clones and leaves some out. Here the sample spans approximately 210,000 clones, about 90% being singletons. Input material: PBMCs or T cells enriched from blood (not recorded which). The receptors derive from a woman in her thirties who had recovered from COVID-19.

V and J are TRBV4-1 and TRBJ1-4; no reliable D call. The V gene lost 4 bases and the J gene lost 0 bases, with 9 bases spanning the gap. Germline CDR1 and CDR2: MGHRA and YSYEKL. This CDR3 has 15 amino acids. CDR3 in amino acids: CASSLQEATNEKLFF. CDR3 nucleotide sequence: TGCGCCAGCAGCCTTCAGGAGGCAACTAATGAAAAACTGTTTTTT.

The V call is TRBV19, the J call TRBJ2-7; maybe TRBD2 (6 bases). Germline assignment: CDR1 LNHDA and CDR2 SQIVND (reference sequence). V lost 3 bases and J lost 5, with 11 bases in between. CDR3 length: 13 amino acids. CDR3 nucleotide sequence: TGTGCCAGTAGTATCCGGACTAAGGACGAGCAGTACTTC. Translated, it gives CASSIRTKDEQYF.

The CDR3 bases are TGCAGCGTTGAAGAGCGGCAGTACACTGAAGCTTTCTTT. Protein sequence: CSVEERQYTEAFF. V gene TRBV29-1 combines with J gene TRBJ1-1, with D unclear. This CDR3 has 13 residues. Germline values: CDR1 SQVTM, CDR2 ANQGSEA. The V and J ends lost 0 bases and 3 bases respectively, with 8 bases between them.

The chain links TRBV5-6 to TRBJ2-2; possibly TRBD2 for D (5 bases). In germline, CDR1 is SGHDT, CDR2 YYEEEE. Trimming took 1 base from V and 4 from J, leaving 14 bases between them. The CDR3 has 16 amino acids. The CDR3 spells CASSLLPSQVTGELFF. Here the CDR3 DNA reads TGTGCCAGCAGCTTGCTACCTAGCCAGGTCACCGGGGAGCTGTTTTTT.

This clone is a singleton in its sample. CDR3 sequence reads: CASSQEPHRYQETQYF. The DNA for the CDR3 is TGCGCCAGCAGCCAAGAGCCCCACAGGTACCAAGAGACCCAGTACTTC. V usage is TRBV4-1 and J usage is TRBJ2-5; tentative D call: TRBD1 (5 bases). CDR3 length equals 16 residues. V lost 0 bases, J lost 0 bases, and 11 bases lay in between. Germline V gene data show CDR1 as MGHRA and CDR2 as YSYEKL.

The chain joins TRBV7-2 to TRBJ2-5; TRBD2 matches at 13 bases. This CDR3 has 17 amino acids. Germline assignment: CDR1 SGHTA and CDR2 FQGNSA. The ends lost 3 bases at V and 5 bases at J; junction bases unmatched: 9. The CDR3 DNA reads as TGTGCCAGCAGCTTGACCGGACTAGCGGGGGAGGGTGAGACCCAGTACTTC. Its protein is CASSLTGLAGEGETQYF.

The J gene is TRBJ1-1, the V gene TRBV5-4; D is unresolved. Looked up from germline, CDR1 is SGHNT and CDR2 is YYREEE (reference sequence). The ends were cut back, 0 bases at V and 7 bases at J, with 10 bases in the middle. The CDR3 is 13 amino acids. As DNA, the CDR3 is TGTGCCAGCAGCTTGGATGCGGGTGGTGAAGCTTTCTTT. It yields the protein CASSLDAGGEAFF.

This chain links TRBV27 with TRBJ2-1; D perhaps matches TRBD1 (6 bases). The CDR3 spans 15 residues. The V end was cut by 3 bases, the J end by 2 bases, with 11 bases between. Germline V gene lookup returns CDR1 MNHEY and CDR2 SMNVEV (reference sequence). CDR3 bases: TGTGCCAGCAGTTTCCTCCGGGACACCTACAATGAGCAGTTCTTC. Amino acids: CASSFLRDTYNEQFF.

The chain joins TRBV30 to TRBJ2-1; 8 bases agree with TRBD2. With 0 bases clipped from V and 4 bases from J, the junction kept 5 bases outside the gene matches. Germline CDR1 reads GTSNPN; CDR2 reads SVGIG (reference sequence). The CDR3 length is 15 residues. CDR3 loop: CAWSVLAGIYNEQFF. In DNA, the CDR3 is TGTGCCTGGAGTGTATTAGCGGGGATATACAATGAGCAGTTCTTC.

The J gene is TRBJ2-1, the V gene TRBV9; D possibly corresponds to TRBD2 (6 bases). This CDR3 is built from 14 residues. Between the trimmed V and J ends, which lost 3 bases and 4 bases, there was a span of 11 bases. The germline gives CDR1 SGDLS, CDR2 YYNGEE. CDR3: CASSAQGLYNEQFF. CDR3 nucleotides: TGTGCCAGCAGCGCCCAGGGACTGTACAATGAGCAGTTCTTC.

This clone was counted a single time. This chain joins TRBV3-1 (or the pseudogene TRBV3-2) and TRBJ2-2, with a weak D call TRBD2 (6 bases). CDR3 length: 14 residues. Trimming pared 6 bases from V and 5 bases from J, leaving 13 bases between. The germline V gene has CDR1 LGHDT and CDR2 YNNKEL (reference sequence). The CDR3 DNA sequence: TGTGCCAGCAGTAGAACGGGGGAAACCGGGGAGCTGTTTTTT. Amino acid sequence: CASSRTGETGELFF.

The J gene is TRBJ1-1, the V gene TRBV28; 7 bases are shared with TRBD1. The CDR3 is 16 residues long. CDR1 is MDHEN, CDR2 SYDVKM, per germline. J was trimmed by 5 bases and V by 3 bases; bases with no gene match: 12. CDR3 sequence (DNA): TGTGCCAGCAGTTTTACAGGGGATCGGGTGGGAACTGAAGCTTTCTTT. Protein sequence: CASSFTGDRVGTEAFF.

The V gene is TRBV9, the J gene TRBJ2-7; possible D gene TRBD1, 7 bases. Per the germline V gene, CDR1 is SGDLS and CDR2 is YYNGEE. The CDR3 runs to 15 residues. Deletions cut 1 base from V and 6 bases from J, with 17 bases between. The CDR3 reads CASSVQLGQGGEQYF. In DNA form, the CDR3 reads TGTGCCAGCAGCGTACAACTCGGGCAGGGGGGCGAGCAGTACTTC.

In its sample, this clone was seen once. The chain recombines TRBV19 with TRBJ2-6, with D perhaps matching TRBD2 (7 bases). The CDR3 has 17 residues. V was pared by 6 bases and J by 0 bases, with 15 bases between. Germline CDR1 LNHDA, CDR2 SQIVND (reference sequence). The chain's CDR3 is CASRRGGGVSGANVLTF. The CDR3 region has the DNA TGTGCCAGTAGGAGGGGGGGAGGGGTCTCTGGGGCCAACGTCCTGACTTTC.

This clone was observed once. The chain carries TRBV2 and TRBJ2-6; 8 bases are shared with TRBD2. Germline assignment: CDR1 SNHLY and CDR2 FYNNEI. The CDR3 is 18 amino acids. V gave up 9 bases and J gave up 4 bases; unmatched junction bases: 17. CDR3 sequence (DNA): TGTGCCAGTCGCCGGATCCGGGCAGCGGGAGACGGGGCCAACGTCCTGACTTTC. Its protein product is CASRRIRAAGDGANVLTF.